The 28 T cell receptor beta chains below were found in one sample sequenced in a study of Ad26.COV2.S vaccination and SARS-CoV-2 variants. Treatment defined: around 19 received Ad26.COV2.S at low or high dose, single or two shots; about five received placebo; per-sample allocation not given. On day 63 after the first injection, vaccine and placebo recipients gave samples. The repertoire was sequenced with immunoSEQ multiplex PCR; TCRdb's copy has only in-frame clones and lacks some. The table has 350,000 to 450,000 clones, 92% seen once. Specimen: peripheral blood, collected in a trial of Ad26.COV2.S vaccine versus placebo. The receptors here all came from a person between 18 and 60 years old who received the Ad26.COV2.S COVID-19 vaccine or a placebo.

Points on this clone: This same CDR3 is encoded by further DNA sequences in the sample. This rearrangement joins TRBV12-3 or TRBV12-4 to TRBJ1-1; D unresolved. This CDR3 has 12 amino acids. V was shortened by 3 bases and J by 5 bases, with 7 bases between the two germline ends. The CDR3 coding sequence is TGTGCCAGCAGTTTCGCTAGAACTGAAGCTTTCTTT. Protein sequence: CASSFARTEAFF.

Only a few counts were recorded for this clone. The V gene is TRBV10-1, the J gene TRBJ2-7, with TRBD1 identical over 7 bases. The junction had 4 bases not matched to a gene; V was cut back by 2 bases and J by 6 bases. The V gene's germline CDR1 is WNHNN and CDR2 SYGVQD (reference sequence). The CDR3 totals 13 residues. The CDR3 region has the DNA TGCGCCAGCAGTGAGGACAGGGTGGCCGAGCAGTACTTC. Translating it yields CASSEDRVAEQYF.

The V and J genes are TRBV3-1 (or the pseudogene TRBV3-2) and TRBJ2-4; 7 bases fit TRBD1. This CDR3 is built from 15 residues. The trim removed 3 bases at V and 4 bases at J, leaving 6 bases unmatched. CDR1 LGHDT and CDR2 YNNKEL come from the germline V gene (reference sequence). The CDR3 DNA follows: TGTGCCAGCAGCCAGGGTGGGACAGAGAAAAACATTCAGTACTTC. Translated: CASSQGGTEKNIQYF.

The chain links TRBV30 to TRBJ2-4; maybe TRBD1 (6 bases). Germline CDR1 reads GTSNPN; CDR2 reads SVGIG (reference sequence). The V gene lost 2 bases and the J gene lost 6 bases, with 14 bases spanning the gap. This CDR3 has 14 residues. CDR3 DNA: TGTGCCTGGAGTATAGGGGGTCAGGTAAACATTCAGTACTTC. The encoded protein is CAWSIGGQVNIQYF.

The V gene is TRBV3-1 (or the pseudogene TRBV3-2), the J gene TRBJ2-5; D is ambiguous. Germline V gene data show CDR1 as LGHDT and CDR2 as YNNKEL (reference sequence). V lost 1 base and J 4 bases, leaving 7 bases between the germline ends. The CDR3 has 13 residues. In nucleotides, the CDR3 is TGTGCCAGCAGCCAAGCTTGGCCAGAGACCCAGTACTTC. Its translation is CASSQAWPETQYF.

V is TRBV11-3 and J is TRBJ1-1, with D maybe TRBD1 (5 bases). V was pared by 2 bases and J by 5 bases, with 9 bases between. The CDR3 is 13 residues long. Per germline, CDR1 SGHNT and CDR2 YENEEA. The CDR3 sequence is CASSLPGGTEAFF. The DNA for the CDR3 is TGTGCCAGCAGCTTACCGGGGGGGACTGAAGCTTTCTTT.

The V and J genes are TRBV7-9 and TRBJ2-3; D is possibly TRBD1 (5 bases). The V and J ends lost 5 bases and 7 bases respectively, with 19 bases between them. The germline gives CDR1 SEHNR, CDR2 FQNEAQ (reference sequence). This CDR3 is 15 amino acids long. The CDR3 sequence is CASSAPKGRGNTQYF. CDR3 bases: TGTGCCAGCAGCGCCCCTAAGGGAAGGGGAAATACGCAGTATTTT.

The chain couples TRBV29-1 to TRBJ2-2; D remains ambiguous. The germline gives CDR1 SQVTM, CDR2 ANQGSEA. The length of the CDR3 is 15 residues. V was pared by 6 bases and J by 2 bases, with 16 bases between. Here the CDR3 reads CSVYQLGPNTGELFF. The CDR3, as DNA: TGCAGCGTCTATCAATTAGGGCCCAACACCGGGGAGCTGTTTTTT.

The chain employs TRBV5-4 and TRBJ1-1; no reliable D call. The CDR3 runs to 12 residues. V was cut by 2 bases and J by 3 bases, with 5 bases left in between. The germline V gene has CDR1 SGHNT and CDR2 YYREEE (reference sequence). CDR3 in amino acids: CASSLVYTEAFF. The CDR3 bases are TGTGCCAGCAGCTTAGTTTACACTGAAGCTTTCTTT.

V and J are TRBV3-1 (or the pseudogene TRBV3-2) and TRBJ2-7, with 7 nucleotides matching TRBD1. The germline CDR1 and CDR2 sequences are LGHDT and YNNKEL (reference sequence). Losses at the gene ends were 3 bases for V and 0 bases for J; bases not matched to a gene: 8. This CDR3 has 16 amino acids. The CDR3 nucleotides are TGTGCCAGCAGCCAGTTAGACAGGGATTTCTCCTACGAGCAGTACTTC. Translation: CASSQLDRDFSYEQYF.

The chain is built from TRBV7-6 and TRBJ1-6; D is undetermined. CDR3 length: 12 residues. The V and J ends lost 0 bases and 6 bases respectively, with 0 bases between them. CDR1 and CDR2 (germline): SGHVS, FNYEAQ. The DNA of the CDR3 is TGTGCCAGCAGCTTAGCTAATTCACCCCTCCACTTT. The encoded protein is CASSLANSPLHF. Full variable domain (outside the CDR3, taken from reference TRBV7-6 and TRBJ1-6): GAGVSQSPRYKVTKRGQDVALRCDPISGHVSLYWYRQALGQGPEFLTYFNYEAQQDKSGLPNDRFSAERPEGSISTLTIQRTEQRDSAMYRCASSLANSPLHFGNGTRLTVT.

Here the CDR3 reads CASSQEGGRDRGPGELFF. The CDR3 DNA reads as TGCGCCAGCAGCCAAGAAGGGGGCCGGGACAGGGGGCCTGGGGAGCTGTTTTTT. V gene TRBV4-3 combines with J gene TRBJ2-2; 12 bases agree with TRBD1. The CDR3 is 18 residues long. CDR1 is LGHNA, CDR2 YSLEER, per germline. After removal of 0 bases from V and 8 bases from J, the junction contained 10 bases not matched to a gene.

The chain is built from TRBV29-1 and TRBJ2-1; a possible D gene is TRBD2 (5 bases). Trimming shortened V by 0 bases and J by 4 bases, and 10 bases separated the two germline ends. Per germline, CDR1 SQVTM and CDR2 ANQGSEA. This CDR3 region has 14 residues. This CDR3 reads CSVEEGRGYNEQFF. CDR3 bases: TGCAGCGTTGAAGAAGGTCGGGGATACAATGAGCAGTTCTTC.

DNA for the CDR3: TGCGCCAGCAGCTCGGGACAGCAGGCCGGGGAGCTGTTTTTT. Its translation is CASSSGQQAGELFF. The V and J genes are TRBV5-1 and TRBJ2-2, with 7 bases lining up with TRBD1. The germline V gene encodes CDR1 SGHRS and CDR2 YFSETQ. The CDR3 is made up of 14 amino acids. The V segment lost 3 bases and the J segment 6 bases; nucleotides outside the gene matches: 5.

The CDR3 nucleotides read TGTGCCAGCAGCTTAACTAGCGGGGGGTACAATGAGCAGTTCTTC. It translates to CASSLTSGGYNEQFF. The chain has TRBV7-2 and TRBJ2-1, with 12 nucleotides matching TRBD2. Trimming at V came to 2 bases and at J to 4 bases, leaving 0 bases not matched to a gene. This CDR3 has 15 amino acids. Germline V gene lookup returns CDR1 SGHTA and CDR2 FQGNSA.

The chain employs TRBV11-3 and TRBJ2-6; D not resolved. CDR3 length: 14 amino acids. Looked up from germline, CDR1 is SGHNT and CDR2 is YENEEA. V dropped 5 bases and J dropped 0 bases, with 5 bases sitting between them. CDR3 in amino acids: CASSPVSGANVLTF. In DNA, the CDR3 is TGTGCCAGCAGCCCGGTCTCTGGGGCCAACGTCCTGACTTTC. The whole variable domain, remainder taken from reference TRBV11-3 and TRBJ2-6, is EAGVVQSPRYKIIEKKQPVAFWCNPISGHNTLYWYLQNLGQGPELLIRYENEEAVDDSQLPKDRFSAERLKGVDSTLKIQPAELGDSAVYLCASSPVSGANVLTFGAGSRLTVL.

In DNA, the CDR3 is TGTGCCAGCAGCTTCGCCGGGGACAGCCAAGAGACCCAGTACTTC. This encodes CASSFAGDSQETQYF. V and J are TRBV13 and TRBJ2-5; 7 positions match TRBD1. CDR3 length: 15 residues. Germline values: CDR1 PRHDT, CDR2 FYEKMQ (reference sequence). Trimming took 3 bases from V and 1 from J; bases not matched to a gene: 5. Drawing the rest from reference TRBV13 and TRBJ2-5, the complete variable domain is AAGVIQSPRHLIKEKRETATLKCYPIPRHDTVYWYQQGPGQDPQFLISFYEKMQSDKGSIPDRFSAQQFSDYHSELNMSSLELGDSALYFCASSFAGDSQETQYFGPGTRLLVL.

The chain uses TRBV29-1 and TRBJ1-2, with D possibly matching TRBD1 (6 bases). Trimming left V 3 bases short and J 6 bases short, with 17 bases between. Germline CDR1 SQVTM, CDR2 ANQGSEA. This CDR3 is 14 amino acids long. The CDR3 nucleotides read TGCAGCGTTGAGCTAAACAGGGCGGCGGATGGCTACACCTTC. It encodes CSVELNRAADGYTF. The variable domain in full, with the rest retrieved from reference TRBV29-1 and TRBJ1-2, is SAVISQKPSRDICQRGTSLTIQCQVDSQVTMMFWYRQQPGQSLTLIATANQGSEATYESGFVIDKFPISRPNLTFSTLTVSNMSPEDSSIYLCSVELNRAADGYTFGSGTRLTVV.

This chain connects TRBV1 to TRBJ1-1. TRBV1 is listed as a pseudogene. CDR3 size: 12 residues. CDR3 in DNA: TGCACCAGCAGCACGGGGGACCCTGAAGCTTTCTTT. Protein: CTSSTGDPEAFF.

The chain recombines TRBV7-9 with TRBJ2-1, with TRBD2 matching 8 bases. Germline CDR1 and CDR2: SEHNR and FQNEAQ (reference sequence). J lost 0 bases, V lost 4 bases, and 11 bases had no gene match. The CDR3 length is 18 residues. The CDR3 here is CASSYGLAGIASYNEQFF. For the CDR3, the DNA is TGTGCCAGCAGCTATGGGCTAGCGGGCATTGCCTCCTACAATGAGCAGTTCTTC. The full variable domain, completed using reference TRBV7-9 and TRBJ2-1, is DTGVSQNPRHKITKRGQNVTFRCDPISEHNRLYWYRQTLGQGPEFLTYFQNEAQLEKSRLLSDRFSAERPKGSFSTLEIQRTEQGDSAMYLCASSYGLAGIASYNEQFFGPGTRLTVL.

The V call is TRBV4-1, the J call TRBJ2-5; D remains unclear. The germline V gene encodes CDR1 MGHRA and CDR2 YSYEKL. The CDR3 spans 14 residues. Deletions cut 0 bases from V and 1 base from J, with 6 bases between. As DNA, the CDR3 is TGCGCCAGCAGCCAAGACCCCAGCCAAGAGACCCAGTACTTC. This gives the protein CASSQDPSQETQYF.

CDR3 protein: CASSISGSPSNNEQFF. As DNA, the CDR3 is TGTGCCAGTAGTATATCCGGGTCCCCTTCTAACAATGAGCAGTTCTTC. This chain joins TRBV19 and TRBJ2-1; D gene ambiguous. Germline V lookup: CDR1 LNHDA, CDR2 SQIVND (reference sequence). V was pared by 2 bases and J by 5 bases, with 16 bases between. CDR3 length equals 16 residues.

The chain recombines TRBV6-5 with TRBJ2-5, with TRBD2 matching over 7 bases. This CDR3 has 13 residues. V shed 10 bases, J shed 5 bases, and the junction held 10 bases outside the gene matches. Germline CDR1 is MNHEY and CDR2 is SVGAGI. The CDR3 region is CATAGEPRETQYF. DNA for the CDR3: TGTGCCACCGCGGGGGAGCCCCGGGAGACCCAGTACTTC.

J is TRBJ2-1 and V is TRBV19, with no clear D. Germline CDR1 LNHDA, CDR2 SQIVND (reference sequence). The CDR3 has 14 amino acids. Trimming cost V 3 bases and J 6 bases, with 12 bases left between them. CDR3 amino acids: CASSMSGNSNEQFF. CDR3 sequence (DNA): TGTGCCAGTAGTATGTCTGGGAACAGCAATGAGCAGTTCTTC.

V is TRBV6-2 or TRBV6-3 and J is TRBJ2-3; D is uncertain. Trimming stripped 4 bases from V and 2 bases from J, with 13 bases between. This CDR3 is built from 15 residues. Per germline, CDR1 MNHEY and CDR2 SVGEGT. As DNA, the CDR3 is TGTGCCAGCAGTTGGCCCGGGCCGACCACAGATACGCAGTATTTT. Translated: CASSWPGPTTDTQYF.

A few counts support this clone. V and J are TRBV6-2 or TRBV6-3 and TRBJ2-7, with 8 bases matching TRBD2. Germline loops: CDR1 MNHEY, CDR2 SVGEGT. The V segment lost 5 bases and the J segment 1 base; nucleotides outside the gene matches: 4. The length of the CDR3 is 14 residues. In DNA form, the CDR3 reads TGTGCCAGCAGTGTAGCGGGAATTTCCTACGAGCAGTACTTC. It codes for CASSVAGISYEQYF.

CDR3 nucleotide sequence: TGTGCCAGCAGTTACGAGCGGGGCTACTACGAGCAGTACTTC. Amino acids: CASSYERGYYEQYF. V is TRBV6-2 or TRBV6-3 and J is TRBJ2-7; 7 nucleotides align to TRBD2. The V gene end was trimmed by 2 bases and the J gene end by 3 bases; junction bases not matched to a gene: 4. The CDR3 length is 14 residues. Germline-derived CDR1 and CDR2 are MNHEY and SVGEGT.

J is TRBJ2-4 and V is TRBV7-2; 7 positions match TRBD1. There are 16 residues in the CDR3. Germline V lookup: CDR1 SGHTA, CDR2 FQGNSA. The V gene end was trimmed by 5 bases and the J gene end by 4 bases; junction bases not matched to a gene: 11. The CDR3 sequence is CASSPRERGPKNIQYF. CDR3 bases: TGTGCCAGCAGCCCCCGCGAGAGGGGGCCTAAAAACATTCAGTACTTC. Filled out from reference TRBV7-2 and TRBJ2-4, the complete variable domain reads GAGVSQSPSNKVTEKGKDVELRCDPISGHTALYWYRQSLGQGLEFLIYFQGNSAPDKSGLPSDRFSAERTGGSVSTLTIQRTQQEDSAVYLCASSPRERGPKNIQYFGAGTRLSVL.